These 25 T cell receptor beta chains were sequenced from one sample in a study of T cell responses to AZD1222 COVID-19 vaccine. TCRdb's copy holds only in-frame clones and misses some; the assay was immunoSEQ multiplex PCR. Among under 250,000 clones listed, roughly 91% were seen once. The starting material was peripheral blood, obtained on day 0 of MenACWY control vaccination. The source of these receptors is an adult in good health.

The genes are TRBV18 and TRBJ1-2; 7 bases match TRBD1. CDR3 length: 14 amino acids. Per germline, CDR1 KGHSH and CDR2 LQKENI. After removal of 6 bases from V and 4 bases from J, the junction contained 8 bases not matched to a gene. This chain's CDR3 is CASSLGGQIYGYTF. The CDR3 coding sequence is TGTGCCAGCTCGCTGGGGGGACAGATCTATGGCTACACCTTC.

This chain connects TRBV28 to TRBJ2-1, with 7 bases lining up with TRBD2. CDR1 is MDHEN and CDR2 is SYDVKM in the germline V gene. With 3 bases clipped from V and 3 bases from J, the junction kept 8 bases outside the gene matches. The CDR3 totals 16 residues. CDR3 sequence: CASSLGGGDYYNEQFF. CDR3 DNA sequence: TGTGCCAGCAGTTTGGGGGGAGGGGACTACTACAATGAGCAGTTCTTC.

The chain links TRBV5-8 to TRBJ1-4; D is possibly TRBD1 (5 bases). Germline V CDR1 and CDR2: SGHTS, YDEGEE. The CDR3 totals 16 residues. V was clipped by 4 bases and J by 5 bases, with 18 bases between them. The CDR3 loop reads CASSTGTALGNEKLFF. The DNA of the CDR3 is TGTGCCAGCAGCACCGGGACCGCGTTGGGAAATGAAAAACTGTTTTTT.

The V call is TRBV15, the J call TRBJ2-2; D is ambiguous. CDR1 LNHNV and CDR2 YYDKDF come from the germline V gene (reference sequence). Between the trimmed V and J ends, which lost 0 bases and 4 bases, there was a span of 6 bases. The CDR3 has 14 residues. The CDR3 DNA sequence: TGTGCCACCAGCAGAGATTACTCCACCGGGGAGCTGTTTTTT. Translating gives CATSRDYSTGELFF.

The gene calls are TRBV7-9 and TRBJ1-2; D might be TRBD1 (6 bases). CDR3 length: 14 amino acids. The V gene's germline CDR1 is SEHNR and CDR2 FQNEAQ (reference sequence). Trimming left V 2 bases short and J 8 bases short, with 15 bases between. The CDR3 reads CASSLWTDQEGYTF. Here the CDR3 DNA reads TGTGCCAGCAGCTTATGGACAGATCAGGAGGGCTACACCTTC. Based on the CDR3 plus reference TRBV7-9 and TRBJ1-2, the full variable domain is DTGVSQNPRHKITKRGQNVTFRCDPISEHNRLYWYRQTLGQGPEFLTYFQNEAQLEKSRLLSDRFSAERPKGSFSTLEIQRTEQGDSAMYLCASSLWTDQEGYTFGSGTRLTVV.

The chain is built from TRBV7-8 and TRBJ1-1; no definite D call. Deletions cut 0 bases from V and 4 bases from J, with 6 bases between. The length of the CDR3 is 13 residues. CDR1 is SGHVS and CDR2 is FQNEAQ in the germline V gene. CDR3 amino acids: CASSLAFGTEAFF. The DNA of the CDR3 is TGTGCCAGCAGCTTAGCTTTTGGCACTGAAGCTTTCTTT.

V is TRBV6-5 and J is TRBJ2-3; 8 nucleotides match TRBD1. This CDR3 region has 15 residues. V shed 5 bases and J 0 bases; nucleotides not matched to a gene: 4. CDR1 is MNHEY, CDR2 SVGAGI, per germline. The DNA of the CDR3 is TGTGCCAGCAGTCAGAGGACAGGGAGCACAGATACGCAGTATTTT. This encodes CASSQRTGSTDTQYF.

The chain recombines TRBV6-1 with TRBJ1-1; D unresolved. Germline V CDR1 and CDR2: MNHNS, SASEGT. CDR3 length: 13 amino acids. The ends were cut back, 1 base at V and 2 bases at J, with 5 bases in the middle. CDR3 nucleotide sequence: TGTGCCAGCAGTGAAGGAGTTAACACTGAAGCTTTCTTT. This codes for CASSEGVNTEAFF.

The rearrangement joins TRBV27 to TRBJ1-6; D remains unclear. Germline values: CDR1 MNHEY, CDR2 SMNVEV (reference sequence). V lost 3 bases and J 5 bases, leaving 8 bases between the germline ends. The length of the CDR3 is 14 residues. This CDR3 is CASSFVGNNSPLHF. The CDR3 DNA sequence: TGTGCCAGCAGTTTTGTAGGGAATAATTCACCCCTCCACTTT.

The chain joins TRBV19 to TRBJ1-5; D unresolved. V dropped 4 bases and J dropped 6 bases, with 10 bases sitting between them. Germline V gene sequence: CDR1 LNHDA, CDR2 SQIVND (reference sequence). This CDR3 has 13 residues. This CDR3 reads CASSTVESQPQHF. CDR3 nucleotides: TGTGCCAGTAGTACAGTCGAGAGTCAGCCCCAGCATTTT. The full variable domain, completed using reference TRBV19 and TRBJ1-5, is DGGITQSPKYLFRKEGQNVTLSCEQNLNHDAMYWYRQDPGQGLRLIYYSQIVNDFQKGDIAEGYSVSREKKESFPLTVTSAQKNPTAFYLCASSTVESQPQHFGDGTRLSIL.

The J gene is TRBJ2-3, the V gene TRBV3-1 (or the pseudogene TRBV3-2); tentative D call: TRBD2 (6 bases). The CDR3 length is 17 residues. Germline V gene data show CDR1 as LGHDT and CDR2 as YNNKEL (reference sequence). V was pared by 4 bases and J by 3 bases, with 20 bases between. DNA of the CDR3: TGTGCCAGCAGCCGGCGGCCGAGGGGCCGGGAGACAGATACGCAGTATTTT. Translated: CASSRRPRGRETDTQYF.

V usage is TRBV5-4 and J usage is TRBJ2-7; 7 positions match TRBD2. Trimming took 4 bases from V and 0 from J; bases not matched to a gene: 10. CDR3 length: 16 residues. The germline gives CDR1 SGHNT, CDR2 YYREEE (reference sequence). CDR3 sequence (DNA): TGTGCCAGCAGCCCGGGGAGGGTCTCGGGCTCCTACGAGCAGTACTTC. Its protein is CASSPGRVSGSYEQYF.

The chain has TRBV5-1 and TRBJ2-2; 7 bases are shared with TRBD2. Per germline, CDR1 SGHRS and CDR2 YFSETQ. J lost 2 bases, V lost 0 bases, and 4 bases had no gene match. The CDR3 totals 16 residues. CDR3 residues: CASSLGTRGNTGELFF. The CDR3, as DNA: TGCGCCAGCAGCTTGGGGACTAGAGGAAACACCGGGGAGCTGTTTTTT.

Notes on this clone: No DNA is shown, since the ends of the CDR3 on it are uncertain; the CDR3 is the one TCRdb lists. This chain uses TRBV21-1 with TRBJ2-7. TRBV21-1 is assigned pseudogene status. The CDR3 length equals 21 residues, ends included. CDR3 loop: CANRGQNDSSKMYLCLCEQYF.

The rearrangement links TRBV6-5 to TRBJ1-1; D is undetermined. The length of the CDR3 is 15 residues. V lost 0 bases, J lost 2 bases, and 10 bases lay in between. Germline CDR1 is MNHEY and CDR2 is SVGAGI. Here the CDR3 DNA reads TGTGCCAGCAGTTACTCGATCCCCCCAAACACTGAAGCTTTCTTT. Amino acid sequence: CASSYSIPPNTEAFF.

This sequence joins TRBV5-1 and TRBJ1-2; D not certain. The CDR3 totals 13 residues. CDR1 and CDR2 (germline): SGHRS, YFSETQ. Trimming shortened V by 4 bases and J by 4 bases, and 11 bases separated the two germline ends. CDR3 nucleotide sequence: TGCGCCAGCAGCCCGGACGTTCCCTATGGCTACACCTTC. Translation: CASSPDVPYGYTF.

V is TRBV3-1 (or the pseudogene TRBV3-2) and J is TRBJ1-6; D not certain. In germline, CDR1 is LGHDT, CDR2 YNNKEL (reference sequence). V was pared by 1 base and J by 7 bases, with 8 bases between. CDR3 length equals 14 residues. The CDR3 nucleotides read TGTGCCAGCAGCCAAGGTCAGGAGAATTCACCCCTCCACTTT. It specifies CASSQGQENSPLHF.

The chain combines TRBV19 with TRBJ1-6; D perhaps matches TRBD1 (6 bases). Germline lookup yields CDR1 LNHDA and CDR2 SQIVND (reference sequence). V was pared by 5 bases and J by 6 bases, with 11 bases between. The length of the CDR3 is 14 residues. CDR3 protein: CASSSTGVNSPLHF. For the CDR3, the DNA is TGTGCCAGTAGTTCGACAGGAGTTAATTCACCCCTCCACTTT.

J is TRBJ1-3 and V is TRBV18; a weak D match, TRBD1 (5 bases). Trimming stripped 0 bases from V and 0 bases from J, with 9 bases between. The CDR3 has 16 residues. CDR1 KGHSH and CDR2 LQKENI come from the germline V gene. The CDR3 bases are TGTGCCAGCTCACCACCGATGGGGACCTCTGGAAACACCATATATTTT. Its protein product is CASSPPMGTSGNTIYF.

V is TRBV6-5 and J is TRBJ1-1; D perhaps matches TRBD1 (5 bases). The length of the CDR3 is 14 residues. The V gene's germline CDR1 is MNHEY and CDR2 SVGAGI. Trimming pared 2 bases from V and 4 bases from J, leaving 11 bases between. DNA of the CDR3: TGTGCCAGCAGTTACGACAGAGGGATCACTGAAGCTTTCTTT. Translation: CASSYDRGITEAFF.

This clone was seen a handful of times. DNA for the CDR3: TGTGCCAGCTCACGGGAGCAGGTTAACTATGGCTACACCTTC. Its protein is CASSREQVNYGYTF. The chain uses TRBV18 and TRBJ1-2; no reliable D call. The CDR3 length is 14 residues. V was shortened by 4 bases and J by 1 base, with 10 bases between the two germline ends. Germline assignment: CDR1 KGHSH and CDR2 LQKENI.

The sample holds one count of this clone. The chain has TRBV12-3 or TRBV12-4 and TRBJ1-2; D unclear. CDR3 length: 13 amino acids. The V end lost 6 bases, the J end lost 6 bases, and 14 bases lay between the germline ends. The CDR3 region has the DNA TGTGCCAGCAGAACGGACTTGTGGAATGGCTACACCTTC. Translating it yields CASRTDLWNGYTF.

The rearrangement uses TRBV20-1 and TRBJ1-5, with 7 bases matching TRBD1. This CDR3 is built from 15 residues. After removal of 4 bases from V and 3 bases from J, the junction contained 9 bases not matched to a gene. The germline CDR1 and CDR2 sequences are DFQATT and SNEGSKA (reference sequence). The CDR3 DNA reads TGCAGTGCTACTGAGGGGGCTCTCAACAATCAGCCCCAGCATTTT. This encodes CSATEGALNNQPQHF.

This chain links TRBV11-2 with TRBJ1-4; maybe TRBD1 (5 bases). In germline, CDR1 is SGHAT, CDR2 FQNNGV. V was trimmed by 4 bases and J by 0 bases, leaving 9 bases between them. The CDR3 sequence is 15 residues long. DNA of the CDR3: TGTGCCAGCAGCTCGGTGACAGCAACTAATGAAAAACTGTTTTTT. Protein: CASSSVTATNEKLFF.

The chain carries TRBV29-1 and TRBJ1-4; the D is unclear. The CDR3 runs to 12 residues. Germline CDR1 SQVTM, CDR2 ANQGSEA. Between the trimmed V and J ends, which lost 7 bases and 7 bases, there was a span of 13 bases. The CDR3, as DNA: TGCAGCGCTTCCTGGGAACGTGAAAAACTGTTTTTT. This translates into CSASWEREKLFF.